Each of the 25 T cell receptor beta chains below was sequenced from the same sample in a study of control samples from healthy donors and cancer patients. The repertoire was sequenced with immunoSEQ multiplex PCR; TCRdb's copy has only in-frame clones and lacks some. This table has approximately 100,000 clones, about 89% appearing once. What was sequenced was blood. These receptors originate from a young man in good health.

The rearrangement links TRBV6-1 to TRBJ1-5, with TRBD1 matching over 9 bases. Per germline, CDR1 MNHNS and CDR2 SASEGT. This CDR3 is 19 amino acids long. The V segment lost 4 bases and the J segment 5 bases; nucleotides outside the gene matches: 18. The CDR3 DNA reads TGTGCCAGCAGTGTACGGACAGGGGTTTTTCTACTCGCTGATCAGCCCCAGCATTTT. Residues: CASSVRTGVFLLADQPQHF.

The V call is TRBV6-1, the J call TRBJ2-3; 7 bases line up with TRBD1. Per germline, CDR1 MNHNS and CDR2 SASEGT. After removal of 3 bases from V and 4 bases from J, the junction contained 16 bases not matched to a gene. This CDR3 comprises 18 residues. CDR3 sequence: CASSDYEGTGVFPDTQYF. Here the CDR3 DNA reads TGTGCCAGCAGTGATTACGAGGGTACAGGGGTCTTCCCAGATACGCAGTATTTT.

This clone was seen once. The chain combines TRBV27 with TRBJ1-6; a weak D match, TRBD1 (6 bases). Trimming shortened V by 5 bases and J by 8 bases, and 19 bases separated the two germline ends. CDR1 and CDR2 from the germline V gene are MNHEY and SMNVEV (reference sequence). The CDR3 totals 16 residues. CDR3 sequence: CASSLRGHPTYSPLHF. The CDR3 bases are TGTGCCAGCAGTCTCAGGGGACACCCAACTTATTCACCCCTCCACTTT.

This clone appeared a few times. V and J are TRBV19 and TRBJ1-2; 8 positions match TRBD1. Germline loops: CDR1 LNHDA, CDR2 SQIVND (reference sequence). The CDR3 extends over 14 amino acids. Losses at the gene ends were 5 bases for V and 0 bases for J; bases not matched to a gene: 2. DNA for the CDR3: TGTGCCAGTAGTGTACAGGGGGCTAACTATGGCTACACCTTC. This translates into CASSVQGANYGYTF.

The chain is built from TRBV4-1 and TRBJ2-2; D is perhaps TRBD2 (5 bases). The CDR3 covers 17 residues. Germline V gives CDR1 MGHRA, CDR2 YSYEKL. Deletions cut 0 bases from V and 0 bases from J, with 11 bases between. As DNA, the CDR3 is TGCGCCAGCAGCCAAGAATCCCCAGCGGCGAACACCGGGGAGCTGTTTTTT. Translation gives CASSQESPAANTGELFF.

As DNA, the CDR3 is TGTGCCAGCAGTCAAGGGGACAGGGGCAAGAACACTGAAGCTTTCTTT. Its translation: CASSQGDRGKNTEAFF. The chain uses TRBV28 and TRBJ1-1; 10 bases agree with TRBD1. The V gene's germline CDR1 is MDHEN and CDR2 SYDVKM. V was clipped by 5 bases and J by 1 base; unmatched bases: 7. This CDR3 comprises 16 residues.

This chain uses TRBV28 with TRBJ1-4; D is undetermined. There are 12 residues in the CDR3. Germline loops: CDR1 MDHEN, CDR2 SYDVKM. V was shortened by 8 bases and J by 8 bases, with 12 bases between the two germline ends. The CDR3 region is CASSLRGEKLFF. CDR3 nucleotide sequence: TGTGCCAGCTCTCTCCGTGGAGAAAAACTGTTTTTT.

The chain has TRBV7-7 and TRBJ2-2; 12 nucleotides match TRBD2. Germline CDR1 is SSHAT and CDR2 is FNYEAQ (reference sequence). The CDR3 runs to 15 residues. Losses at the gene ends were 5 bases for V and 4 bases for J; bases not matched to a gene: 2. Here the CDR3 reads CASSPGLAGTGELFF. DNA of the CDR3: TGTGCCAGCAGCCCGGGACTAGCGGGCACCGGGGAGCTGTTTTTT.

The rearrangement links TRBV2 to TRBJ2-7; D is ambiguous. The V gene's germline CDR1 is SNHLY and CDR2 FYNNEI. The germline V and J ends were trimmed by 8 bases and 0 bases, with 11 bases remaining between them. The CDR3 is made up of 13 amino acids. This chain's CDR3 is CASQLYISYEQYF. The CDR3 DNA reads TGTGCCAGCCAACTGTATATCTCCTACGAGCAGTACTTC.

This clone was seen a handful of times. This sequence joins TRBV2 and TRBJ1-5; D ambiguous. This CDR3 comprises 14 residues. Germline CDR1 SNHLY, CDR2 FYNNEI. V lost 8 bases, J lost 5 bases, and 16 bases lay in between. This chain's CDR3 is CASSSQVSHQPQHF. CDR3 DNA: TGTGCCAGCTCGAGCCAAGTATCCCATCAGCCCCAGCATTTT.

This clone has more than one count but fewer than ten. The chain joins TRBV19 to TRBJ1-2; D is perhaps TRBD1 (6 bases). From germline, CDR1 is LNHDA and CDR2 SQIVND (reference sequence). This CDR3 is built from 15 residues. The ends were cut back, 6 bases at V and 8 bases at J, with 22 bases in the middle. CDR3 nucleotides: TGTGCCAGTAGGGGGGCGATGTGGACAGTAAACGGCTACACCTTC. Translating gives CASRGAMWTVNGYTF.

The CDR3 is CASSVEPSAYEQYF. CDR3 sequence (DNA): TGTGCCAGCAGCGTAGAACCTTCAGCCTACGAGCAGTACTTC. The rearrangement links TRBV9 to TRBJ2-7; D not resolved. V dropped 0 bases and J dropped 2 bases, with 9 bases sitting between them. The CDR3 is 14 amino acids. In germline, CDR1 is SGDLS, CDR2 YYNGEE.

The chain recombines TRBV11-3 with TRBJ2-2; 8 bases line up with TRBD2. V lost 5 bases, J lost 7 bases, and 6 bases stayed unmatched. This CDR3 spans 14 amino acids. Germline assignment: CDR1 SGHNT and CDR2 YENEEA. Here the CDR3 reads CASSSGSRGGELFF. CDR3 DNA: TGTGCCAGCAGCAGCGGGAGTAGGGGCGGGGAGCTGTTTTTT.

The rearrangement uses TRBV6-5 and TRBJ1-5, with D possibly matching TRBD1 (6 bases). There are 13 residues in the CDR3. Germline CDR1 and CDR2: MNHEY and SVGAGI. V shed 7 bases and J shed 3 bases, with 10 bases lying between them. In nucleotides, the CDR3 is TGTGCCAGCAAACAGGGTAACAATCAGCCCCAGCATTTT. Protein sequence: CASKQGNNQPQHF.

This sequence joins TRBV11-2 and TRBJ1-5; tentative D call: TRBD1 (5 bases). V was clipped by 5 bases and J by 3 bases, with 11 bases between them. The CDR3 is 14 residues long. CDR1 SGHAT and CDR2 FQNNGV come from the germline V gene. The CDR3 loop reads CASSPTVLNQPQHF. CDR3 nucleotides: TGTGCCAGCAGCCCGACAGTTCTCAATCAGCCCCAGCATTTT.

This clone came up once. CDR3 DNA: TGTGCCAGCAGCTCAGCCCGGTCAGGGGGTGGAAACACCATATATTTT. Its protein product is CASSSARSGGGNTIYF. The V call is TRBV9, the J call TRBJ1-3; TRBD1 matches 7 bases. Germline V CDR1 and CDR2: SGDLS, YYNGEE. Trimming removed 4 bases from V and 3 bases from J; junction bases left unmatched: 10. This CDR3 spans 16 amino acids. The whole variable domain, filled in from reference TRBV9 and TRBJ1-3, reads DSGVTQTPKHLITATGQRVTLRCSPRSGDLSVYWYQQSLDQGLQFLIQYYNGEERAKGNILERFSAQQFPDLHSELNLSSLELGDSALYFCASSSARSGGGNTIYFGEGSWLTVV.

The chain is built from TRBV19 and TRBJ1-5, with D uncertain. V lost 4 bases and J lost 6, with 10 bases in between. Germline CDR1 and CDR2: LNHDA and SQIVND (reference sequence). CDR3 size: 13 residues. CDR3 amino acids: CASSRGWGQPQHF. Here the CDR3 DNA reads TGTGCCAGTAGTAGAGGATGGGGTCAGCCCCAGCATTTT.

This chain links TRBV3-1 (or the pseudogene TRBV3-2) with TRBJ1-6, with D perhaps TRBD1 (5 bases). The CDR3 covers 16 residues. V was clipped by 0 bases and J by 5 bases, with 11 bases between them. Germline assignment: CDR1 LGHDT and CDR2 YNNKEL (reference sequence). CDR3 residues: CASSQDTGTHNSPLHF. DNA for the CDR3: TGTGCCAGCAGCCAAGATACGGGGACCCATAATTCACCCCTCCACTTT.

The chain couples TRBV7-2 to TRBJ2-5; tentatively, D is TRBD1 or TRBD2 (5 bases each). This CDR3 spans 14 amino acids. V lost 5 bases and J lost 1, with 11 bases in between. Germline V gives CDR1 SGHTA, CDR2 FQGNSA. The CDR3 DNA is TGTGCCAGCAGCGTTGGGGGTGCCCAAGAGACCCAGTACTTC. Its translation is CASSVGGAQETQYF.

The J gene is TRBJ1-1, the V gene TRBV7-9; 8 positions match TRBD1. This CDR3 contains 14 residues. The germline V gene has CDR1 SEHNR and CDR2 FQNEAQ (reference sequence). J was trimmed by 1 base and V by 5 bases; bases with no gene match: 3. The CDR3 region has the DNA TGTGCCAGCAGCGTCGGACAGGGGAACACTGAAGCTTTCTTT. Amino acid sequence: CASSVGQGNTEAFF. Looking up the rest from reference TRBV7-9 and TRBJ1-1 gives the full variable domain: DTGVSQNPRHKITKRGQNVTFRCDPISEHNRLYWYRQTLGQGPEFLTYFQNEAQLEKSRLLSDRFSAERPKGSFSTLEIQRTEQGDSAMYLCASSVGQGNTEAFFGQGTRLTVV.

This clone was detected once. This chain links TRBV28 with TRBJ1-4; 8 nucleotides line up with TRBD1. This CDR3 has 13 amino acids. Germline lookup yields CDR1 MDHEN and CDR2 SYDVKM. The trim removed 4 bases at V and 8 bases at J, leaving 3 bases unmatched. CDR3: CASSSTGGEKLFF. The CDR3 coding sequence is TGTGCCAGCAGTTCTACAGGGGGGGAAAAACTGTTTTTT.

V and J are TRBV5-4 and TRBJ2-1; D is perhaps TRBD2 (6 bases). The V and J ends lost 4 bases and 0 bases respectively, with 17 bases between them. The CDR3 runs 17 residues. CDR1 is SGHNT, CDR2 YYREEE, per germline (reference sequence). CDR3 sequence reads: CASSAGLSRSSYNEQFF. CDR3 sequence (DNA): TGTGCCAGCAGCGCCGGACTATCCCGAAGCTCCTACAATGAGCAGTTCTTC.

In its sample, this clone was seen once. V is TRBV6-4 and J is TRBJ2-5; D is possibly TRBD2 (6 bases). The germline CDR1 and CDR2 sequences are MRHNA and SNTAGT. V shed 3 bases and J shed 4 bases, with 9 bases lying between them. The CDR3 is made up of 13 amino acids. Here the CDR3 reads CASSDRGLETQYF. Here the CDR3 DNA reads TGTGCCAGCAGTGATAGGGGACTAGAGACCCAGTACTTC.

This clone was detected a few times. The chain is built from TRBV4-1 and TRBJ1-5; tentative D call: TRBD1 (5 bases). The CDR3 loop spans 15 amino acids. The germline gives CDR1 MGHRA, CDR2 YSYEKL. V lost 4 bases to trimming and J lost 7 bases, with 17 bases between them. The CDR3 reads CASSPYGTVRQPQHF. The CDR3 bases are TGCGCCAGCAGCCCCTACGGGACTGTGAGGCAGCCCCAGCATTTT.

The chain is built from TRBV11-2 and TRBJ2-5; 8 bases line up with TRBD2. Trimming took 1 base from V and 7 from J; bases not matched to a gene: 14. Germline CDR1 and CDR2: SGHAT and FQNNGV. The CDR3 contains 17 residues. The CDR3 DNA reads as TGTGCCAGCAGCTTAGTCTCCCTAGCGGGTGGGCATTGGACCCAGTACTTC. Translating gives CASSLVSLAGGHWTQYF.